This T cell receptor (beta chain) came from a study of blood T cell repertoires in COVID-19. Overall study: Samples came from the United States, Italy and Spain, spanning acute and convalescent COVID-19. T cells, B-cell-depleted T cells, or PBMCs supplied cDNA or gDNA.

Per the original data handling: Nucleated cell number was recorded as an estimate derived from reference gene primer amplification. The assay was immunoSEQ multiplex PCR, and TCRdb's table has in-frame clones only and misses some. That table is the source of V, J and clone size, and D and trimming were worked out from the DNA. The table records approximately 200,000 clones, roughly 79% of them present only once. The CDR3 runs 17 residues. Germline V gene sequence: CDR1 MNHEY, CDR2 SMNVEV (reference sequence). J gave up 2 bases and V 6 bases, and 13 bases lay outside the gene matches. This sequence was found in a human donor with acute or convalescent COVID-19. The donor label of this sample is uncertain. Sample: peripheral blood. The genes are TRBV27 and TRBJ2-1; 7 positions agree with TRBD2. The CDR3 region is CASRQSTLAATYNEQFF. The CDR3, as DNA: TGTGCCAGCAGGCAAAGCACGCTAGCGGCAACCTACAATGAGCAGTTCTTC.